This record looks at one TCR beta chain sequence and its context. Its cognate antigen is unknown. The data are from a study of cytomegalovirus exposure and HLA in healthy donors. General observations from the study: Cytomegalovirus status, reportedly, was diagnosed with high specificity and sensitivity by the classifier. An analysis was carried out at a later point. It showed that HLA-associated TCR beta chains were more clonally expanded than equally common non-associated chains.

PCR employed 60 Vbeta and 13 Jbeta primers. TCRdb's copy holds only in-frame clones and misses some; the assay was immunoSEQ multiplex PCR. Here the sample spans 100,000 to 150,000 clones, more than 65% being singletons. V was cut by 0 bases and J by 8 bases, with 8 bases left in between. Germline CDR1 reads LGHNA; CDR2 reads YNFKEQ. There are 13 residues in the CDR3. The chain joins TRBV4-2 to TRBJ2-1; D perhaps matches TRBD2 (6 bases). Sequenced input: PBMCs. This TCR was sampled from a man between 18 and 35 years old in good health and CMV-seronegative. The CDR3 DNA is TGTGCCAGCAGCCAAGAAGGGGAGGATGAGCAGTTCTTC. Translated, it gives CASSQEGEDEQFF.